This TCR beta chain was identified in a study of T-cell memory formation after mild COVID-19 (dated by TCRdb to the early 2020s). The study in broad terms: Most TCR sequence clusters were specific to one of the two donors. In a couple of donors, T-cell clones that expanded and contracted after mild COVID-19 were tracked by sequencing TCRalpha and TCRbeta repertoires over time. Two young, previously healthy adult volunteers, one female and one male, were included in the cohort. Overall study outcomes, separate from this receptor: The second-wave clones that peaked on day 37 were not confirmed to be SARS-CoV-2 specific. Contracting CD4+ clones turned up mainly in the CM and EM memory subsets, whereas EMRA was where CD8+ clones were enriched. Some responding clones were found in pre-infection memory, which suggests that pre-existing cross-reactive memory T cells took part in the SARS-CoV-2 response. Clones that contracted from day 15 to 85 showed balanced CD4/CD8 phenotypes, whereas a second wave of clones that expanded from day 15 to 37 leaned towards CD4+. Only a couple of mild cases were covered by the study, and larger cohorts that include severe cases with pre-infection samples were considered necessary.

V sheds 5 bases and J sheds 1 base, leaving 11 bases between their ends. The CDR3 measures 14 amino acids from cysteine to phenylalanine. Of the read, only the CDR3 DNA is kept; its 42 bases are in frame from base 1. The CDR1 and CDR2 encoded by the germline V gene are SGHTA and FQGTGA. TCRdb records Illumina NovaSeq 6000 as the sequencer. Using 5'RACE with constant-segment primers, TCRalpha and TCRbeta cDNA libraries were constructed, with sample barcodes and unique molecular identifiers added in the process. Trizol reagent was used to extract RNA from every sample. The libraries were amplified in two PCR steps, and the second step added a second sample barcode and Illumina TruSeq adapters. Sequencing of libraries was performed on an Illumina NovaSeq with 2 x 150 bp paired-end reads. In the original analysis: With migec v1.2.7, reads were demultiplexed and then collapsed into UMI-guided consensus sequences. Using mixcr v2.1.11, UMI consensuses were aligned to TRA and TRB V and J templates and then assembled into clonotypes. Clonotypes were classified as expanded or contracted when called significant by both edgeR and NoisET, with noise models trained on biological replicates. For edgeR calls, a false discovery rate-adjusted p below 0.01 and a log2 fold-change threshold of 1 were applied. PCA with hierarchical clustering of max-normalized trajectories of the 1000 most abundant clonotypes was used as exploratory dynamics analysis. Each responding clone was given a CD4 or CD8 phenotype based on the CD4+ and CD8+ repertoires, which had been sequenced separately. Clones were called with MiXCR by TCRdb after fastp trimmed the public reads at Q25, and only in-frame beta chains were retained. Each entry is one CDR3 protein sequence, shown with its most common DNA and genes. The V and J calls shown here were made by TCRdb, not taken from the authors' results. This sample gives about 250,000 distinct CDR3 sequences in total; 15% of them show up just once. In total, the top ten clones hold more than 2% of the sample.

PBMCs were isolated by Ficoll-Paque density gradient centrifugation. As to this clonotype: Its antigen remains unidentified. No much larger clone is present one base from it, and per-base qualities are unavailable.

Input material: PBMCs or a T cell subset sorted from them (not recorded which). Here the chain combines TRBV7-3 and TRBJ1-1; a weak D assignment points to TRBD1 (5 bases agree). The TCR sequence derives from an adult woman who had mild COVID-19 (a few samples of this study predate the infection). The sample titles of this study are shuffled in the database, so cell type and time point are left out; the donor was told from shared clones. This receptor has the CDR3 CASSTIDRNTEAFF. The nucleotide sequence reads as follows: TGTGCCAGCAGCACCATCGACAGGAACACTGAAGCTTTCTTT.